These 32 T cell receptor beta chains share one sample of origin, sequenced in a study of cytomegalovirus exposure and HLA in healthy donors. Sequencing was performed with immunoSEQ multiplex PCR; in TCRdb, only in-frame clones are kept and a portion is missing. The sample includes 200,000 to 250,000 clones, about 89% of them seen just once. The sample comprised PBMCs. The receptors stem from a woman younger than 35 in good health and CMV-seronegative.

The chain joins TRBV10-2 to TRBJ1-3; D uncertain. Trimming took 8 bases from V and 3 from J, leaving 8 bases between them. The CDR3 sequence is 12 residues long. Germline V gene lookup returns CDR1 WSHSY and CDR2 SAAADI. Here the CDR3 reads CASLADGNTIYF. Here the CDR3 DNA reads TGCGCCAGCCTAGCGGATGGAAACACCATATATTTT.

The V call is TRBV20-1, the J call TRBJ2-3, with D possibly matching TRBD1 (6 bases). There are 11 residues in the CDR3. CDR1 DFQATT and CDR2 SNEGSKA come from the germline V gene (reference sequence). The ends were cut back, 5 bases at V and 11 bases at J, with 14 bases in the middle. CDR3 DNA sequence: TGCAGTGCTGGGGACACTCCATTGCAGTATTTT. It yields the protein CSAGDTPLQYF.

This chain connects TRBV5-1 to TRBJ2-3; TRBD2 matches at 11 bases. Per the germline V gene, CDR1 is SGHRS and CDR2 is YFSETQ. The CDR3 runs 17 residues. V shed 4 bases, J shed 8 bases, and the junction held 15 bases outside the gene matches. The CDR3 region has the DNA TGCGCCAGCAGCAGACCGATACTAGCGGGAGTCACGAGTACGCAGTATTTT. Translating it yields CASSRPILAGVTSTQYF.

The chain recombines TRBV29-1 with TRBJ1-1, with no clear D. Germline values: CDR1 SQVTM, CDR2 ANQGSEA. The CDR3 sequence is 15 residues long. V dropped 4 bases and J dropped 1 base, with 16 bases sitting between them. CDR3 DNA sequence: TGCAGCGTTGGTCATACCCTCGAGCGGAACACTGAAGCTTTCTTT. It yields the protein CSVGHTLERNTEAFF.

This chain links TRBV5-4 with TRBJ2-7; 9 nucleotides line up with TRBD2. Trimming removed 4 bases from V and 7 bases from J; junction bases left unmatched: 12. The length of the CDR3 is 15 residues. The V gene's germline CDR1 is SGHNT and CDR2 YYREEE (reference sequence). In DNA form, the CDR3 reads TGTGCCAGCAGCAGGCCGGGACTAGCCTCTAGGGAGCAGTACTTC. Its translation: CASSRPGLASREQYF.

There are a few counts of this clone. The chain links TRBV2 to TRBJ2-3; 9 bases map to TRBD2. CDR3 length equals 15 residues. Germline V lookup: CDR1 SNHLY, CDR2 FYNNEI. V lost 4 bases, J lost 4 bases, and 6 bases stayed unmatched. As DNA, the CDR3 is TGTGCCAGCAGTGGGACGGCTAGCGGGGCAGATACGCAGTATTTT. Its protein is CASSGTASGADTQYF.

V usage is TRBV19 and J usage is TRBJ2-1; TRBD2 might be the D (5 bases). V was trimmed by 0 bases and J by 6 bases, leaving 12 bases between them. The germline gives CDR1 LNHDA, CDR2 SQIVND (reference sequence). The CDR3 length is 15 residues. The DNA for the CDR3 is TGTGCCAGTAGTATAGATCTCGCCGGGATCAATGAGCAGTTCTTC. This translates into CASSIDLAGINEQFF. Based on the CDR3 plus reference TRBV19 and TRBJ2-1, the full variable domain is DGGITQSPKYLFRKEGQNVTLSCEQNLNHDAMYWYRQDPGQGLRLIYYSQIVNDFQKGDIAEGYSVSREKKESFPLTVTSAQKNPTAFYLCASSIDLAGINEQFFGPGTRLTVL.

The chain carries TRBV28 and TRBJ2-7, with D perhaps matching TRBD1 (5 bases). CDR1 is MDHEN and CDR2 is SYDVKM in the germline V gene. The CDR3 is 11 amino acids. V lost 7 bases to trimming and J lost 6 bases, with 10 bases between them. The CDR3 here is CASIGAAEQYF. CDR3 in DNA: TGTGCCAGCATAGGGGCGGCCGAGCAGTACTTC.

The rearrangement uses TRBV11-2 and TRBJ2-7; 8 bases match TRBD2. Germline V gene data show CDR1 as SGHAT and CDR2 as FQNNGV. The CDR3 covers 14 residues. Germline trimming cut 5 bases from V and 3 bases from J; bases unmatched to any gene: 6. This CDR3 reads CASSREGRRYEQYF. In DNA form, the CDR3 reads TGTGCCAGCAGCCGGGAGGGCCGCCGCTACGAGCAGTACTTC.

The J gene is TRBJ2-7, the V gene TRBV4-2, with a weak D call TRBD2 (5 bases). The CDR3 covers 18 residues. V was shortened by 0 bases and J by 0 bases, with 18 bases between the two germline ends. Germline-derived CDR1 and CDR2 are LGHNA and YNFKEQ. The CDR3 bases are TGTGCCAGCAGCCAAGACCCCTGGGGAGCATCCGGCTCCTACGAGCAGTACTTC. Its protein is CASSQDPWGASGSYEQYF.

The chain couples TRBV15 to TRBJ1-2; 9 bases fit TRBD1. Germline V gives CDR1 LNHNV, CDR2 YYDKDF (reference sequence). CDR3 length: 14 residues. The V and J ends lost 3 bases and 7 bases, in that order; junction bases with no gene match: 6. CDR3 sequence reads: CATSRRTGDGGYTF. The CDR3 region has the DNA TGTGCCACCAGCAGGAGGACAGGGGATGGTGGCTACACCTTC.

The V and J genes are TRBV5-8 and TRBJ2-4; D is unclear. From germline, CDR1 is SGHTS and CDR2 YDEGEE. V shed 2 bases and J shed 6 bases, with 3 bases lying between them. The CDR3 contains 11 residues. The CDR3 sequence is CASSFRNIQYF. The CDR3 nucleotides read TGTGCCAGCAGCTTTAGAAACATTCAGTACTTC.

The V call is TRBV5-1, the J call TRBJ2-1, with D tentatively TRBD2 (5 bases). Germline CDR1 reads SGHRS; CDR2 reads YFSETQ. V shed 8 bases and J shed 8 bases, with 11 bases lying between them. The CDR3 extends over 11 amino acids. The chain's CDR3 is CASRASYEQFF. The CDR3 DNA follows: TGCGCCAGTCGAGCTAGCTATGAGCAGTTCTTC.

The V call is TRBV11-2, the J call TRBJ1-5, with 9 bases aligning to TRBD1. Germline CDR1 and CDR2: SGHAT and FQNNGV. The CDR3 has 14 amino acids. The trim removed 5 bases at V and 9 bases at J, leaving 8 bases unmatched. The CDR3 here is CASSTGTGSLPQHF. DNA for the CDR3: TGTGCCAGCAGCACCGGGACAGGGAGCCTGCCCCAGCATTTT.

The chain has TRBV6-5 and TRBJ2-1; 8 bases are a match to TRBD1. The CDR3 totals 14 residues. Trimming removed 2 bases from V and 10 bases from J; junction bases left unmatched: 7. The V gene's germline CDR1 is MNHEY and CDR2 SVGAGI. CDR3 sequence (DNA): TGTGCCAGCAGTTACACGCAGGGGGCAGGGGAGCAGTTCTTC. Translating it yields CASSYTQGAGEQFF.

The rearrangement joins TRBV6-5 to TRBJ1-3, with a weak D call TRBD1 (5 bases). The CDR3 loop spans 15 amino acids. Deletions cut 4 bases from V and 0 bases from J, with 10 bases between. The germline V gene encodes CDR1 MNHEY and CDR2 SVGAGI. CDR3: CASSLYQGSGNTIYF. The CDR3 nucleotides are TGTGCCAGCAGTTTGTACCAGGGCTCTGGAAACACCATATATTTT.

The chain is built from TRBV11-3 and TRBJ2-1; 13 positions match TRBD2. The CDR3 contains 16 residues. Germline CDR1 is SGHNT and CDR2 is YENEEA. Trimming took 1 base from V and 9 from J; bases not matched to a gene: 6. The CDR3 coding sequence is TGTGCCAGCAGCTTAGCACTAGCGGGAGGGGGTGGTGAGCAGTTCTTC. It codes for CASSLALAGGGGEQFF.

The CDR3 region has the DNA TGCGCCAGCAGCTTTGAAGCGGGTACCTACAATGAGCAGTTCTTC. Its protein is CASSFEAGTYNEQFF. This sequence joins TRBV5-1 and TRBJ2-1; weak D call: TRBD2 (6 bases). With 2 bases removed from V and 2 bases from J, the gap between germline ends came to 11 bases. The CDR3 has 15 amino acids. From germline, CDR1 is SGHRS and CDR2 YFSETQ.

This chain links TRBV29-1 with TRBJ1-5; 8 bases map to TRBD1. J gave up 4 bases and V 7 bases, and 6 bases lay outside the gene matches. Looked up from germline, CDR1 is SQVTM and CDR2 is ANQGSEA. CDR3 size: 13 residues. CDR3 DNA sequence: TGCAGCGCCGCAGGGGGCGGGAATCAGCCCCAGCATTTT. Translation: CSAAGGGNQPQHF.

The chain is built from TRBV30 and TRBJ2-2; weak D call: TRBD1 (5 bases). The germline CDR1 and CDR2 sequences are GTSNPN and SVGIG (reference sequence). The CDR3 loop spans 16 amino acids. With 2 bases removed from V and 0 bases from J, the gap between germline ends came to 13 bases. CDR3 protein: CAWSSFRVPNTGELFF. DNA of the CDR3: TGTGCCTGGAGTTCCTTCAGGGTGCCGAACACCGGGGAGCTGTTTTTT. The full variable domain, with the rest looked up from reference TRBV30 and TRBJ2-2, is SQTIHQWPATLVQPVGSPLSLECTVEGTSNPNLYWYRQAAGRGLQLLFYSVGIGQISSEVPQNLSASRPQDRQFILSSKKLLLSDSGFYLCAWSSFRVPNTGELFFGEGSRLTVL.

Worth noting for this clone: Other DNA sequences in this specimen translate into the identical CDR3. This rearrangement joins TRBV27 to TRBJ1-1; D unresolved. Germline CDR1 MNHEY, CDR2 SMNVEV (reference sequence). This CDR3 comprises 12 residues. V lost 8 bases, J lost 5 bases, and 12 bases lay in between. The chain's CDR3 is CASREGGTEAFF. For the CDR3, the DNA is TGTGCCAGCCGTGAGGGCGGGACTGAAGCTTTCTTT.

This clone was observed a few times. The J gene is TRBJ1-5, the V gene TRBV7-9; tentative D call: TRBD1 (5 bases). The CDR3 length is 15 residues. V was pared by 5 bases and J by 2 bases, with 13 bases between. Per germline, CDR1 SEHNR and CDR2 FQNEAQ (reference sequence). In nucleotides, the CDR3 is TGTGCCAGCAGCCGTGGGGGGTATGGCAATCAGCCCCAGCATTTT. Its translation is CASSRGGYGNQPQHF.

The V call is TRBV6-4, the J call TRBJ2-7; 9 bases fit TRBD1. The CDR3 runs to 16 residues. The germline V gene has CDR1 MRHNA and CDR2 SNTAGT. V trimming: 9 bases; J trimming: 0 bases; junction bases outside the gene matches: 12. The DNA for the CDR3 is TGTGCCAGGGTTACAGGGGGCGAAAGCAGCTCCTACGAGCAGTACTTC. Protein sequence: CARVTGGESSSYEQYF.

The chain uses TRBV5-4 and TRBJ1-2; possible D gene TRBD1, 6 bases. Trimming removed 4 bases from V and 4 bases from J, with 8 bases in between. The CDR3 runs to 12 residues. CDR1 is SGHNT, CDR2 YYREEE, per germline (reference sequence). In DNA, the CDR3 is TGTGCCAGCAGCCAGGACAGCTATGGCTACACCTTC. This translates into CASSQDSYGYTF.

The chain joins TRBV28 to TRBJ2-7; TRBD1 matches at 8 bases. The CDR3 spans 15 residues. V lost 8 bases to trimming and J lost 2 bases; unmatched junction nucleotides: 11. Per germline, CDR1 MDHEN and CDR2 SYDVKM. The CDR3 coding sequence is TGTGCCAGCGCATTCAGGGGGCTTCGGGCCTACGAGCAGTACTTC. It codes for CASAFRGLRAYEQYF.

This sequence joins TRBV6-1 and TRBJ2-3; D is perhaps TRBD2 (5 bases). Per germline, CDR1 MNHNS and CDR2 SASEGT. This CDR3 has 14 amino acids. The ends were cut back, 3 bases at V and 6 bases at J, with 13 bases in the middle. The CDR3 nucleotides read TGTGCCAGCAGTGAGTTTGAGGGTTTCGATACGCAGTATTTT. Its protein product is CASSEFEGFDTQYF.

V gene TRBV5-1 combines with J gene TRBJ2-2; 10 nucleotides line up with TRBD1. There are 17 residues in the CDR3. The trim removed 3 bases at V and 6 bases at J, leaving 11 bases unmatched. Germline CDR1 is SGHRS and CDR2 is YFSETQ. CDR3 bases: TGCGCCAGCAGCTGGACCGGGACAGGGGTATGGGCCGGGGAGCTGTTTTTT. Translated: CASSWTGTGVWAGELFF.

Concerning this clone itself: Other DNA sequences in this sample translate to the same CDR3. The CDR3 DNA sequence: TGCGCCAGCAGCCCCGGACTAGCGGCTAGCACAGATACGCAGTATTTT. Residues: CASSPGLAASTDTQYF. V is TRBV5-1 and J is TRBJ2-3, with 10 bases fitting TRBD2. Trimming removed 4 bases from V and 0 bases from J; junction bases left unmatched: 5. Germline CDR1 is SGHRS and CDR2 is YFSETQ. The CDR3 length is 16 residues.

This clone was counted a single time. An end of the junction differs from the germline gene, which may be a read error. J is TRBJ2-7 and V is TRBV27; 9 nucleotides agree with TRBD2. Germline V gene lookup returns CDR1 MNHEY and CDR2 SMNVEV (reference sequence). This CDR3 is built from 14 residues. CDR3 region: CASTLAGVGHEQYF. CDR3 coding DNA: TGTGCCAGCACTTTAGCGGGAGTAGGACACGAGCAGTACTTC.

J is TRBJ2-4 and V is TRBV7-8; no firm D call. The CDR3 is 17 amino acids. Trimming left V 5 bases short and J 1 base short, with 18 bases between. Per the germline V gene, CDR1 is SGHVS and CDR2 is FQNEAQ. The CDR3 DNA reads TGTGCCAGCAGCGCCCCTCTTAGTAGGAGCGCCAAAAACATTCAGTACTTC. It translates to CASSAPLSRSAKNIQYF. The full variable domain, completed using reference TRBV7-8 and TRBJ2-4, is GAGVSQSPRYKVAKRGQDVALRCDPISGHVSLFWYQQALGQGPEFLTYFQNEAQLDKSGLPSDRFFAERPEGSVSTLKIQRTQQEDSAVYLCASSAPLSRSAKNIQYFGAGTRLSVL.

The chain employs TRBV18 and TRBJ2-5, with TRBD2 matching over 10 bases. CDR1 is KGHSH, CDR2 LQKENI, per germline. The CDR3 sequence is 16 residues long. The junction had 5 bases not matched to a gene; V was cut back by 2 bases and J by 2 bases. This CDR3 is CASSPVASGRQETQYF. CDR3 in DNA: TGTGCCAGCTCACCAGTGGCTAGCGGGAGACAAGAGACCCAGTACTTC.

V is TRBV29-1 and J is TRBJ2-1; D is unclear. This CDR3 spans 14 amino acids. The V and J ends lost 4 bases and 3 bases respectively, with 13 bases between them. Per the germline V gene, CDR1 is SQVTM and CDR2 is ANQGSEA. The CDR3 DNA sequence: TGCAGCGTTGGGCGGAGACTCAGCTACAATGAGCAGTTCTTC. Amino acid sequence: CSVGRRLSYNEQFF.